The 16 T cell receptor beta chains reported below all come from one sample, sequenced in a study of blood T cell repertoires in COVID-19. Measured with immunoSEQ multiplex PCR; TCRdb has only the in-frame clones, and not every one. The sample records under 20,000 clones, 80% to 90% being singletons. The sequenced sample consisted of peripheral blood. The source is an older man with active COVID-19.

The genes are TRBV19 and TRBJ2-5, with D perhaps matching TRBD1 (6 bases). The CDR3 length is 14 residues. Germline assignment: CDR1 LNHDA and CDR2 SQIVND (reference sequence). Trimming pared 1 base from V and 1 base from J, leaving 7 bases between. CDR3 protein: CASSIGQAQETQYF. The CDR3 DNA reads TGTGCCAGTAGTATAGGACAGGCCCAAGAGACCCAGTACTTC.

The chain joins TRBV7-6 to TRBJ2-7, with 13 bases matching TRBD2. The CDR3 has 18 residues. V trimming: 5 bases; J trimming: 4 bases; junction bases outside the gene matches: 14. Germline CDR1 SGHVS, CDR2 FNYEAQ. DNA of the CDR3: TGTGCCAGCAGCGGAGACACGACCGGGACTAGCGGGATTTACGAGCAGTACTTC. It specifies CASSGDTTGTSGIYEQYF.

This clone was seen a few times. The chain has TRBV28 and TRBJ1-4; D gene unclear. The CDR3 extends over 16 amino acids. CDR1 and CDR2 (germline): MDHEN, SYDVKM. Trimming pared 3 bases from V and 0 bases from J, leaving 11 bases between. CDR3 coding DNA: TGTGCCAGCAGTTTTGGCGGGATGGCAACTAATGAAAAACTGTTTTTT. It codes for CASSFGGMATNEKLFF.

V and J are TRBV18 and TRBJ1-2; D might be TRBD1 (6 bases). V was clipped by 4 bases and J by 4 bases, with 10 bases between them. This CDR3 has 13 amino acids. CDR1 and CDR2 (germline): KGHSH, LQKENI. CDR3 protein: CASSQKDSYGYTF. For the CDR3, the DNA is TGTGCCAGCTCACAAAAGGACAGCTATGGCTACACCTTC.

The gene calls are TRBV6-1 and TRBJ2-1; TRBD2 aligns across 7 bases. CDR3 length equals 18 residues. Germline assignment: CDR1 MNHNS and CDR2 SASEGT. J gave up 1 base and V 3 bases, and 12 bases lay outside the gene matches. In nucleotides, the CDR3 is TGTGCCAGCAGTGAGGGGGAAGTAAGGCGGGAGTCCTACAATGAGCAGTTCTTC. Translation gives CASSEGEVRRESYNEQFF.

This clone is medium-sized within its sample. The CDR3 sequence: CASSQTDTTYEQYF. The CDR3 coding sequence is TGCGCCAGCAGCCAAACGGACACAACCTACGAGCAGTACTTC. The chain employs TRBV4-1 and TRBJ2-7; tentative D call: TRBD1 (5 bases). CDR3 length equals 14 residues. Per germline, CDR1 MGHRA and CDR2 YSYEKL. Deletions cut 2 bases from V and 2 bases from J, with 10 bases between.

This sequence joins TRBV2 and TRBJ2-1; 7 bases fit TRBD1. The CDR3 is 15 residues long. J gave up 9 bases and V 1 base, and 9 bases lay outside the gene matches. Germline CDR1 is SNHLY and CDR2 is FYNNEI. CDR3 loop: CASSEVRGSNGEQFF. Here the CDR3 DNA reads TGTGCCAGCAGTGAAGTCAGGGGGTCAAACGGTGAGCAGTTCTTC.

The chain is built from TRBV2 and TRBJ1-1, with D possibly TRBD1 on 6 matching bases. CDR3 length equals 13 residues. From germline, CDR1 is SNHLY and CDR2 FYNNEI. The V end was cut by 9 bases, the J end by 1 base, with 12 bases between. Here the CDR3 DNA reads TGTGCCAGTACGGGACAAAGGAACACTGAAGCTTTCTTT. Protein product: CASTGQRNTEAFF.

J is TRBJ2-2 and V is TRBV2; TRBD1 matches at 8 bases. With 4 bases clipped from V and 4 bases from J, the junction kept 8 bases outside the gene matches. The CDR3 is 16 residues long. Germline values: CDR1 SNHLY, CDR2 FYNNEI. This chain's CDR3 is CASSGGAGGVTGELFF. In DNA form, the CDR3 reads TGTGCCAGCAGTGGAGGCGCAGGGGGCGTCACCGGGGAGCTGTTTTTT.

CDR3 protein: CASSVAGVHEQYF. DNA of the CDR3: TGTGCCAGCAGCGTAGCGGGGGTCCACGAGCAGTACTTC. The chain uses TRBV9 and TRBJ2-7, with D possibly TRBD2 on 6 matching bases. V lost 0 bases, J lost 5 bases, and 9 bases lay in between. Germline CDR1 is SGDLS and CDR2 is YYNGEE. The CDR3 contains 13 residues.

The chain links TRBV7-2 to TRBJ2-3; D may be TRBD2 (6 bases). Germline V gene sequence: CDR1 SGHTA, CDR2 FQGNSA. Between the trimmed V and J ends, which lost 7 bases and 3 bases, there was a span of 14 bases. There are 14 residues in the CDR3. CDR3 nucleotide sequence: TGTGCCAGCACCCGGGACTGGCTAACAGATACGCAGTATTTT. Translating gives CASTRDWLTDTQYF.

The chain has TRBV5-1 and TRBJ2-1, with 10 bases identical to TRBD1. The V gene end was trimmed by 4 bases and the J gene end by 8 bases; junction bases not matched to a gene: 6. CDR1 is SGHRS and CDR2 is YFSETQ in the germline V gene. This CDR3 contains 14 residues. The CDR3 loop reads CASSIGTGVDEQFF. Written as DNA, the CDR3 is TGCGCCAGCAGCATCGGGACAGGGGTAGATGAGCAGTTCTTC.

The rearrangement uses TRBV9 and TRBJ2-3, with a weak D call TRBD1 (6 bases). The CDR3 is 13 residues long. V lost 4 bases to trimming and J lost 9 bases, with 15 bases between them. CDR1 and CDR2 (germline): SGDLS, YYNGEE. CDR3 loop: CASSTGTRPTQYF. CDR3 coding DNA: TGTGCCAGCAGCACCGGGACACGACCGACGCAGTATTTT. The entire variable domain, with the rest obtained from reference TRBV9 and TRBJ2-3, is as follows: DSGVTQTPKHLITATGQRVTLRCSPRSGDLSVYWYQQSLDQGLQFLIQYYNGEERAKGNILERFSAQQFPDLHSELNLSSLELGDSALYFCASSTGTRPTQYFGPGTRLTVL.

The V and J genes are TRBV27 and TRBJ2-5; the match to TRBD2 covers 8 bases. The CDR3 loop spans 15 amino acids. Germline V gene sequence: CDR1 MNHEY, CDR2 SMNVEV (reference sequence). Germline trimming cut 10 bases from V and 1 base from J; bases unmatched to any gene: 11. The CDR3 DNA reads TGTGCCACCAAGACCAGCGGGAGCCGCCAAGAGACCCAGTACTTC. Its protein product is CATKTSGSRQETQYF.

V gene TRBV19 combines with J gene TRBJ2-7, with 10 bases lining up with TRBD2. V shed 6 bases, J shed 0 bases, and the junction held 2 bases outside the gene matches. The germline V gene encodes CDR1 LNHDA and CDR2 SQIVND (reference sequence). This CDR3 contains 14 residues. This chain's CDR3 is CASSTSGNSYEQYF. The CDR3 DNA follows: TGTGCCAGTAGCACTAGCGGGAACTCCTACGAGCAGTACTTC.

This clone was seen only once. The CDR3 DNA reads TGCGCCAGCAGCTCCCGGACTAGTGGCAATGAGCAGTTCTTC. Translated: CASSSRTSGNEQFF. The chain employs TRBV5-1 and TRBJ2-1; 7 bases agree with TRBD2. Unmatched junction bases numbered 6, after V lost 3 bases and J lost 6 bases. The CDR3 contains 14 residues. Germline V lookup: CDR1 SGHRS, CDR2 YFSETQ.